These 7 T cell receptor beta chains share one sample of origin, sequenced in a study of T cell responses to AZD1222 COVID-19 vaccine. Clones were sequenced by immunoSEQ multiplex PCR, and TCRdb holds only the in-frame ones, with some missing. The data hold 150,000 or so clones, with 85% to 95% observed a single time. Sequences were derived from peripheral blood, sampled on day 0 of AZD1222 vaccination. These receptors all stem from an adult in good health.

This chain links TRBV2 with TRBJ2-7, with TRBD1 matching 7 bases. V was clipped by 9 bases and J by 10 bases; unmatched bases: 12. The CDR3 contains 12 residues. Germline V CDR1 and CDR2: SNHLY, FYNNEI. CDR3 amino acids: CASVQQGLNQYF. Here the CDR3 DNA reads TGTGCCAGTGTTCAACAGGGGCTCAACCAGTACTTC.

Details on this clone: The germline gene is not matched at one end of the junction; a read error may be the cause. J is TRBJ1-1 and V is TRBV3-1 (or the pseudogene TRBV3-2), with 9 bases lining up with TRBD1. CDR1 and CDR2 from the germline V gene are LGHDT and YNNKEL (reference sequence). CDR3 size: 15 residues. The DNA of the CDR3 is TGTGCTAGCAGCAACTACAGGGGGCGGAACACTGAAGCTTTCTTT. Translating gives CASSNYRGRNTEAFF.

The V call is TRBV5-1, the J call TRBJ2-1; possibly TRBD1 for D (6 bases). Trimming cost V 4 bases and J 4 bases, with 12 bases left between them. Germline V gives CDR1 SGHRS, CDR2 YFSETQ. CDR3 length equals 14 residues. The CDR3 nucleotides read TGCGCCAGCAGCCCCCGGACAGTTTACAATGAGCAGTTCTTC. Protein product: CASSPRTVYNEQFF. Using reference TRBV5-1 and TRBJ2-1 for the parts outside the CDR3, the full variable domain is KAGVTQTPRYLIKTRGQQVTLSCSPISGHRSVSWYQQTPGQGLQFLFEYFSETQRNKGNFPGRFSGRQFSNSRSEMNVSTLELGDSALYLCASSPRTVYNEQFFGPGTRLTVL.

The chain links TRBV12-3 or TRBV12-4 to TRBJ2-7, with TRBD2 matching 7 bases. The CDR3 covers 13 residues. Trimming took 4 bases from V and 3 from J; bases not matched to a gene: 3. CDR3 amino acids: CASSWGGGYEQYF. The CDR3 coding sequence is TGTGCCAGCAGTTGGGGGGGAGGCTACGAGCAGTACTTC.

CDR3 amino acids: CASSLGGTGPNNEQFF. The CDR3 region has the DNA TGTGCCAGCAGCTTAGGGGGGACAGGGCCCAACAATGAGCAGTTCTTC. This rearrangement joins TRBV11-3 to TRBJ2-1, with 9 bases that match TRBD1. V lost 1 base, J lost 5 bases, and 6 bases stayed unmatched. The length of the CDR3 is 16 residues. Germline V CDR1 and CDR2: SGHNT, YENEEA.

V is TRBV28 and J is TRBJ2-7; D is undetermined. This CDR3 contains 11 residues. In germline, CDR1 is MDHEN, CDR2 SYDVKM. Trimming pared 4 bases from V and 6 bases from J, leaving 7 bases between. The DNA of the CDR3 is TGTGCCAGCAGTTCTGATGCCGAGCAGTACTTC. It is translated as CASSSDAEQYF.

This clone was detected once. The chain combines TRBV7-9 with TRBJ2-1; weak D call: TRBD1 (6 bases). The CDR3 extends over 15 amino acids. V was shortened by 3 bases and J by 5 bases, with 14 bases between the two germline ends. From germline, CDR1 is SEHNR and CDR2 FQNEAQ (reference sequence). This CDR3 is CASSLGDKNNNEQFF. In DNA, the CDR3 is TGTGCCAGCAGCTTGGGGGACAAGAACAACAATGAGCAGTTCTTC.